This T cell receptor beta chain derives from a study of blood T cell repertoires in COVID-19 (dated by TCRdb to about 2020). Study-level background: Samples covering the acute and convalescent phases of COVID-19 were provided by collaborators in the United States, Italy and Spain. The material from the prospective study consisted of cDNA or gDNA derived from T cells, B-cell-depleted T cells, or PBMCs. Deeply sampled blood TCRbeta repertoires from subjects exposed to, actively infected with, or recovered from COVID-19 were included in the dataset. A freely available public database, intended as a resource for researchers studying the immune response to SARS-CoV-2, is where the repertoires were released. The samples were drawn from the first 160 participants of the ongoing ImmuneRACE study and from 950 to 1,500 subjects provided by 6 global collaborators. A de-identified subject ID, COVID-19 status, age in years and sex were almost always included in the sample metadata. Where available, HLA class I and class II types were taken from metadata supplied by the sample provider and were not determined by assay-based typing. Here is what the overall study found, with its caveats: The quantity of clinical and demographic metadata differed by source and by participant and was supplied without curation.

Each collaborating institution followed its own protocols to collect whole blood in K2EDTA tubes. For TCRbeta analysis, collaborator samples were shipped as frozen whole blood, as isolated PBMCs, or as DNA extracted from either sample type. As to this clone: Its antigen is not yet known. There are no base qualities to consult, and no much larger clone falls within one base.

The CDR3 runs 14 residues from the cysteine to the phenylalanine. Only CDR3 DNA is held: 42 bases, read in frame from base 1. From V the trimming removes 1 base and from J it removes 8 bases, while the gene matches leave 7 bases of the junction unaccounted for. The germline V gene (reference sequence) specifies LNHDA as CDR1 and SQIVND as CDR2. TCRbeta CDR3 regions were amplified from genomic DNA by means of the immunoSEQ Assay, a bias-controlled multiplex PCR. In the source study's methods: Within the assay, amplification of reference gene primers was used to estimate how many nucleated cells each sample contained. To quantify the absolute abundance of each unique TCRbeta CDR3 rearrangement, sequence reads were collapsed and filtered. For each sample, productive Simpson clonality was calculated by taking the square root of Simpson's diversity index across productive rearrangements. TCRdb mirrors the immuneACCESS table, restricted to in-frame sequences. Some clones are absent from its copies; in checked studies, under half trace to an unresolved V gene, and the reason for the others is unknown. V, J and clone size reflect that table, while D and trimming were determined from the DNA. Counted in this sample were some 150,000 clones; roughly 79% of them appeared once. The ten top clones hold 8% to 9% of the sample.

The rearrangement joined TRBV19 to TRBJ1-2, with 7 bases aligning to TRBD1. The source of this sequence is a human donor with acute or convalescent COVID-19. The donor label of this sample is uncertain. Specimen: peripheral blood. The CDR3 here reads CASSIGPTGDGYTF. Here is the DNA: TGTGCCAGTAGTATAGGCCCCACAGGGGACGGCTACACCTTC.